Given below is one T cell receptor (beta chain) in context. Sequenced by immunoSEQ multiplex PCR; TCRdb stores in-frame clones only, minus some. The sample comprises 250,000 to 350,000 clones, roughly 87% of which are singletons, and 2% to 2.5% rests with the top ten. This CDR3 is 17 amino acids long. J gave up 2 bases and V 3 bases, and 6 bases lay outside the gene matches. Germline CDR1 LGHNA, CDR2 YSLEER. This entry belongs to a study of blood T cell repertoires in COVID-19. This clonotype originated in a woman in her forties or fifties who had recovered from COVID-19. Sample: peripheral blood. The chain is built from TRBV4-3 and TRBJ2-3, with TRBD2 identical over 12 bases. CDR3 residues: CASSQQTSGGYTDTQYF. CDR3 nucleotide sequence: TGCGCCAGCAGCCAGCAAACTAGCGGGGGGTACACAGATACGCAGTATTTT.